What follows are 9 T cell receptor beta chains derived from one specimen sequenced in a study of blood T cell repertoires in COVID-19. The table came from immunoSEQ multiplex PCR; TCRdb's copy has only in-frame clones and leaves some out. The sample consists of 45,000 to 70,000 clones, about 73% of them appearing once. Sequenced material: peripheral blood. Source of these receptors: a woman aged 45-65 years with active or convalescent COVID-19.

This clone was observed once. J is TRBJ2-1 and V is TRBV11-3; D ambiguous. The V and J ends lost 3 bases and 7 bases respectively, with 13 bases between them. CDR3 size: 14 residues. Germline V gives CDR1 SGHNT, CDR2 YENEEA. Written as DNA, the CDR3 is TGTGCCAGCAGCTTGTTTTCAGGTAGTAATGAGCAGTTCTTC. It translates to CASSLFSGSNEQFF.

The DNA of the CDR3 is TGCGCCAGCAGCTTGCTAGCGGAACAAGAGACCCAGTACTTC. Its protein product is CASSLLAEQETQYF. This chain uses TRBV5-1 with TRBJ2-5, with 7 bases identical to TRBD2. The CDR3 totals 14 residues. Germline values: CDR1 SGHRS, CDR2 YFSETQ. The V segment lost 1 base and the J segment 2 bases; nucleotides outside the gene matches: 2.

The chain recombines TRBV7-9 with TRBJ2-7, with D maybe TRBD2 (6 bases). V lost 5 bases to trimming and J lost 3 bases, with 17 bases between them. The CDR3 has 15 amino acids. Germline V gene sequence: CDR1 SEHNR, CDR2 FQNEAQ (reference sequence). The CDR3 DNA follows: TGTGCCAGCAGCATATCCTCGGGAGACAGCTACGAGCAGTACTTC. This gives the protein CASSISSGDSYEQYF.

The J gene is TRBJ2-1, the V gene TRBV5-6, with 8 bases identical to TRBD1. V gave up 3 bases and J gave up 5 bases; unmatched junction bases: 13. CDR1 and CDR2 (germline): SGHDT, YYEEEE. This CDR3 spans 17 amino acids. The CDR3 nucleotides are TGTGCCAGCAGCTCACAGATCACCGGGACAGGAGACAATGAGCAGTTCTTC. Protein sequence: CASSSQITGTGDNEQFF.

The table lists this clone with many counts. The V gene is TRBV5-1, the J gene TRBJ1-2; 12 nucleotides line up with TRBD1. Losses at the gene ends were 4 bases for V and 3 bases for J; bases not matched to a gene: 7. The CDR3 length is 16 residues. The germline CDR1 and CDR2 sequences are SGHRS and YFSETQ. Here the CDR3 DNA reads TGCGCCAGCAGCGTGGGGACAGGGGGCGCCCACTATGGCTACACCTTC. Translating it yields CASSVGTGGAHYGYTF.

The J gene is TRBJ2-1, the V gene TRBV7-9; 12 bases line up with TRBD2. The germline V gene has CDR1 SEHNR and CDR2 FQNEAQ (reference sequence). Trimming removed 2 bases from V and 7 bases from J; junction bases left unmatched: 6. The CDR3 covers 16 residues. This CDR3 is CASSLSWTSGTNEQFF. Written as DNA, the CDR3 is TGTGCCAGCAGCTTATCATGGACTAGCGGGACGAATGAGCAGTTCTTC. The full variable domain, with the rest looked up from reference TRBV7-9 and TRBJ2-1, is DTGVSQNPRHKITKRGQNVTFRCDPISEHNRLYWYRQTLGQGPEFLTYFQNEAQLEKSRLLSDRFSAERPKGSFSTLEIQRTEQGDSAMYLCASSLSWTSGTNEQFFGPGTRLTVL.

The V gene is TRBV27, the J gene TRBJ2-5; D is unclear. Germline CDR1 reads MNHEY; CDR2 reads SMNVEV (reference sequence). The CDR3 consists of 14 residues. The V gene lost 5 bases and the J gene lost 3 bases, with 13 bases spanning the gap. CDR3 region: CASSGPNYEETQYF. CDR3 in DNA: TGTGCCAGCAGTGGCCCGAATTATGAAGAGACCCAGTACTTC.

The rearrangement links TRBV27 to TRBJ2-2; 9 bases fit TRBD2. CDR1 and CDR2 from the germline V gene are MNHEY and SMNVEV (reference sequence). Trimming cost V 5 bases and J 0 bases; bases outside gene matches: 10. The CDR3 consists of 18 residues. The CDR3: CASSIAGASFANTGELFF. The CDR3 nucleotides are TGTGCCAGCAGTATAGCGGGGGCCTCCTTTGCGAACACCGGGGAGCTGTTTTTT.

The chain uses TRBV20-1 and TRBJ2-5; no clear D gene. CDR3 length: 11 residues. CDR1 is DFQATT, CDR2 SNEGSKA, per germline (reference sequence). Between the trimmed V and J ends, which lost 3 bases and 3 bases, there was a span of 5 bases. CDR3 DNA: TGCAGTGCTAGCCCTAAAGAGACCCAGTACTTC. Its protein product is CSASPKETQYF.